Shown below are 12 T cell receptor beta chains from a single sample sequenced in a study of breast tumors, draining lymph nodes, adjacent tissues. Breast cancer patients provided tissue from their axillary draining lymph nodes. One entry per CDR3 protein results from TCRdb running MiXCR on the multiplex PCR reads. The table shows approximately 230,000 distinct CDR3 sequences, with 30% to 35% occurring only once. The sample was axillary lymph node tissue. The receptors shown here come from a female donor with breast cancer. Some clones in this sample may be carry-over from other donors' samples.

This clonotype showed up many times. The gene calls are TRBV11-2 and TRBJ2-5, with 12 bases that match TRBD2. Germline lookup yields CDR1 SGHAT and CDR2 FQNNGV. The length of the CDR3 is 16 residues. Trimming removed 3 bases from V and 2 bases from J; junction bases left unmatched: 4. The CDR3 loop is CASSLGLAGSQETQYF. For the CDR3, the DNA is TGTGCCAGCAGCTTGGGACTAGCGGGCAGTCAAGAGACCCAGTACTTC.

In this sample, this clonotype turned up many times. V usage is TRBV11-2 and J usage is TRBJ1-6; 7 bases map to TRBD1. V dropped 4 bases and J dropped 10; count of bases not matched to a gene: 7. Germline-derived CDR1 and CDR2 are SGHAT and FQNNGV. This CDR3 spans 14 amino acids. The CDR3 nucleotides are TGTGCCAGCAGCTCTCGACAGGGAGCCTCACCCCTCCACTTT. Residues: CASSSRQGASPLHF.

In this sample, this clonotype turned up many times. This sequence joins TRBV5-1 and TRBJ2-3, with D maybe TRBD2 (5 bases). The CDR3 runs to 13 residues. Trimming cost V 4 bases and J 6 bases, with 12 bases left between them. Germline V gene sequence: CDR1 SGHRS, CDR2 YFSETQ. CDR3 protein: CASSPVRRDTQYF. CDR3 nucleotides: TGCGCCAGCAGCCCCGTCAGGAGGGATACGCAGTATTTT.

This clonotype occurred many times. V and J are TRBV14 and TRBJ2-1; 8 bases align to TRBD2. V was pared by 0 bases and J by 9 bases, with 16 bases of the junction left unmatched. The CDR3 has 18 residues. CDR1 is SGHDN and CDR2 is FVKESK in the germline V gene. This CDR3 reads CASSQESPSGRRGVEQFF. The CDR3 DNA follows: TGTGCCAGCAGCCAAGAATCCCCCAGCGGGAGAAGGGGTGTTGAGCAGTTCTTC.

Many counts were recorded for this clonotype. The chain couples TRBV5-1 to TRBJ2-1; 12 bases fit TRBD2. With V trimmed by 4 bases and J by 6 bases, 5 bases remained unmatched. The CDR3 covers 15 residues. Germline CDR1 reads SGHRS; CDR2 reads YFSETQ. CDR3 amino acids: CASSGASGGANEQFF. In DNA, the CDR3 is TGCGCCAGCAGCGGGGCTAGCGGGGGGGCCAATGAGCAGTTCTTC.

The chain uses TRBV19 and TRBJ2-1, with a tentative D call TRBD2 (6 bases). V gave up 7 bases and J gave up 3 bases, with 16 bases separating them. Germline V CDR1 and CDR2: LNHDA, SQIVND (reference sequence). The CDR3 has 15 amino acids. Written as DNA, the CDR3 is TGTGCCAGTATCCCCGGAGGGACTCTCTACAATGAGCAGTTCTTC. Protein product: CASIPGGTLYNEQFF.

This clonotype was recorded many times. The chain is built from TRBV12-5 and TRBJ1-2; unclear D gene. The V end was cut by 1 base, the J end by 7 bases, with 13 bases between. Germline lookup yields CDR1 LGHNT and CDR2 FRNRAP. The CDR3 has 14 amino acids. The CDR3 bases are TGTGCTAGTGGTTTGGACGGAGTTTTCCGTGGCTACACCTTC. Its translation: CASGLDGVFRGYTF.

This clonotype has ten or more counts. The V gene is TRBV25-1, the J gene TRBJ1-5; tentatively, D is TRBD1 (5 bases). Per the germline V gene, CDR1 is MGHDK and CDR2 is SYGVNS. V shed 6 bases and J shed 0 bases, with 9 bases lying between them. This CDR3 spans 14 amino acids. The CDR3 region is CASSGTGSNQPQHF. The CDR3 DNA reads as TGTGCCAGCAGCGGGACTGGTAGCAATCAGCCCCAGCATTTT.

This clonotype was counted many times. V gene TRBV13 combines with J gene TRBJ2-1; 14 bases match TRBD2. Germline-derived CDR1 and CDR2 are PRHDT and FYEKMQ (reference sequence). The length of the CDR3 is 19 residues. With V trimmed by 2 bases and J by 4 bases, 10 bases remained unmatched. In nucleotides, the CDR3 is TGTGCCAGCAGCTTACGAAGACTAGCGGGAGGGCCCGCTTACAATGAGCAGTTCTTC. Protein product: CASSLRRLAGGPAYNEQFF.

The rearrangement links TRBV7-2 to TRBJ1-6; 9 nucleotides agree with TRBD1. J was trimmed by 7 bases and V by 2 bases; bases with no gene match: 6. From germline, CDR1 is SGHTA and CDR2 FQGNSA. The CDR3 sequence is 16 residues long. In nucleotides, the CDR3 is TGTGCCAGCAGCTTATCGACAGGGGGGCGAAATTCACCCCTCCACTTT. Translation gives CASSLSTGGRNSPLHF. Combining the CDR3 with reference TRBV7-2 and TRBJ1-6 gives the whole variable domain GAGVSQSPSNKVTEKGKDVELRCDPISGHTALYWYRQSLGQGLEFLIYFQGNSAPDKSGLPSDRFSAERTGGSVSTLTIQRTQQEDSAVYLCASSLSTGGRNSPLHFGNGTRLTVT.

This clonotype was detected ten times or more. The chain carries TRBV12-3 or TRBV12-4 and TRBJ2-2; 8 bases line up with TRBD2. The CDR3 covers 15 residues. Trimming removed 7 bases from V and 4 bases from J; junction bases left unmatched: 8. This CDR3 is CASTTLAEPTGELFF. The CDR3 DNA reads TGTGCCAGCACCACACTAGCGGAGCCCACCGGGGAGCTGTTTTTT.

The CDR3 reads CASSPPEFTDTQYF. The CDR3 coding sequence is TGTGCCAGCAGCCCCCCGGAGTTCACAGATACGCAGTATTTT. The V gene is TRBV5-4, the J gene TRBJ2-3; no firm D call. The V end was cut by 4 bases, the J end by 2 bases, with 11 bases between. The CDR3 is 14 residues long. Germline loops: CDR1 SGHNT, CDR2 YYREEE (reference sequence).